This T cell receptor beta chain was sequenced for a study of shared clonotypes between healthy human individuals. Deep-level assay runs were performed. Genomic DNA of each subset was evenly split across several immunoSEQ plates. The method was immunoSEQ multiplex PCR; TCRdb's version includes in-frame clones alone and lacks a portion of them. The sample lists 650,000 to 700,000 clones; around 90% were seen once. All the donors were Caucasian adults who lived in Nashville, Tennessee. With 7 bases removed from V and 1 base from J, the gap between germline ends came to 13 bases. The length of the CDR3 is 14 residues. Germline-derived CDR1 and CDR2 are SQVTM and ANQGSEA.

The TCR was taken from a man aged 18 to 29 in good health. Some clones in this sample may be carry-over from other donors' samples. The sample was memory CD8+ T cells from PBMCs. Sample subset: CD45RO+ cells pooled with CCR7-negative TemRA cells. The chain combines TRBV29-1 with TRBJ2-2; D possibly uses TRBD1 or TRBD2 (5 bases each). The CDR3 DNA reads as TGCAGCGGCGAGGTTGGGGGGAACACCGGGGAGCTGTTTTTT. Translation gives CSGEVGGNTGELFF.